This is a list of T cell receptor beta chains from one sample in a study of shared clonotypes between healthy human individuals. Using immunoSEQ multiplex PCR, the repertoire was profiled, and TCRdb retains in-frame clones only, with some absent. The table includes some 470,000 clones, 70% to 80% detected once. The sample was PBMCs. All receptors come from a woman in her thirties or forties in good health. Some clones in this sample may be carry-over from other donors' samples. Each CDR3 is given with its conserved first and last residue. D genes are given only for firm matches. Clone size is shown for a subset of rows, as once, few, many or a class of expanded clone.

CASVRGGPRAYNEQFF,TGTGCCAGCGTTAGGGGGGGGCCGAGGGCCTACAATGAGCAGTTCTTC,TRBJ2-1,-,TRBV27,-
CASSQDRTNYGYTF,TGCGCCAGCAGCCAGGACAGAACCAACTATGGCTACACCTTC,TRBJ1-2,-,TRBV4-3,few
CASSTTWGGELFF,TGTGCCAGCAGCACCACGTGGGGCGGGGAGCTGTTTTTT,TRBJ2-2,-,TRBV28,-
CASSFSGANEQFF,TGTGCCAGCAGCTTTTCCGGTGCCAATGAGCAGTTCTTC,TRBJ2-1,-,TRBV7-3,-
CASRGTTAGELFF,TGTGCCAGCAGGGGGACTACGGCCGGGGAGCTGTTTTTT,TRBJ2-2,TRBD2,TRBV7-2,-
CSVTGTSGRGETQYF,TGCAGCGTGACTGGGACTAGCGGGAGAGGAGAGACCCAGTACTTC,TRBJ2-5,TRBD2,TRBV29-1,-
CAIRPAGGNEKLFF,TGTGCCATCAGGCCAGCGGGGGGTAATGAAAAACTGTTTTTT,TRBJ1-4,-,TRBV10-3,-
CATSPGGRQNQPQHF,TGTGCCACCAGCCCCGGTGGCAGACAAAATCAGCCCCAGCATTTT,TRBJ1-5,-,TRBV15,-
CASTPSGGPYEQYF,TGTGCCAGCACTCCTAGCGGGGGGCCCTACGAGCAGTACTTC,TRBJ2-7,TRBD2,TRBV11-1,once
CASSAWDLGTGELFF,TGTGCCAGCTCAGCCTGGGACTTAGGCACCGGGGAGCTGTTTTTT,TRBJ2-2,-,TRBV18,-
CAWRKLINEQFF,TGTGCCTGGAGAAAACTGATCAATGAGCAGTTCTTC,TRBJ2-1,-,TRBV30,-
CASSPRGGVGAKNIQYF,TGTGCCAGCAGCCCCCGGGGAGGGGTCGGGGCCAAAAACATTCAGTACTTC,TRBJ2-4,TRBD2,TRBV4-2,-
CAWSQGRLAEGPYNEQFF,TGTGCCTGGAGTCAGGGCCGCCTAGCGGAGGGACCCTACAATGAGCAGTTCTTC,TRBJ2-1,TRBD2,TRBV30,once
CASSPPTGALEQYF,TGTGCCAGCTCACCACCGACAGGGGCCTTGGAGCAGTACTTC,TRBJ2-7,TRBD1,TRBV18,-
CASRPGRDTGELFF,TGTGCCAGCAGACCCGGGAGGGACACCGGGGAGCTGTTTTTT,TRBJ2-2,TRBD2,TRBV7-3,few
CAWSAGNTIYF,TGTGCCTGGAGTGCAGGAAACACCATATATTTT,TRBJ1-3,-,TRBV30,few
CASSWDSAGANVLTF,TGCGCCAGCAGCTGGGACAGTGCAGGGGCCAACGTCCTGACTTTC,TRBJ2-6,TRBD1,TRBV5-1,-
CASSYRGTYGYTF,TGTGCCAGCAGCTACAGGGGGACTTATGGCTACACCTTC,TRBJ1-2,TRBD1,TRBV7-2,few
CASSSDRGLTGELFF,TGTGCCAGCAGCTCCGACAGGGGTCTCACCGGGGAGCTGTTTTTT,TRBJ2-2,TRBD1,TRBV7-8,-
CASSFEGQIYGYTF,TGCGCCAGCAGCTTCGAGGGGCAGATTTATGGCTACACCTTC,TRBJ1-2,-,TRBV5-1,-
CASSPTNTGQGGYTF,TGTGCCAGCAGCCCCACTAATACGGGACAGGGTGGCTACACCTTC,TRBJ1-2,TRBD1,TRBV13,-
CASSFGRGRTGELFF,TGTGCCAGCAGTTTTGGGCGCGGCCGCACCGGGGAGCTGTTTTTT,TRBJ2-2,-,TRBV27,-
CATSRAGYQTQYF,TGTGCCACCAGCAGAGCTGGCTACCAGACCCAGTACTTC,TRBJ2-5,-,TRBV15,once
CASSIRDSTYEQYF,TGTGCCAGTAGTATCCGGGACAGTACCTACGAGCAGTACTTC,TRBJ2-7,TRBD1,TRBV19,-
CASTTRWVDLNTEAFF,TGTGCCAGCACCACCCGATGGGTGGACCTGAACACTGAAGCTTTCTTT,TRBJ1-1,-,TRBV28,-
CAWSVPPIQETQYF,TGTGCCTGGAGTGTACCCCCAATCCAAGAGACCCAGTACTTC,TRBJ2-5,-,TRBV30,-
CASSGPSSGRAWEETQYF,TGTGCCAGCAGTGGCCCTTCTAGCGGGAGGGCATGGGAGGAGACCCAGTACTTC,TRBJ2-5,TRBD2,TRBV2,-
CSAHRDNEQFF,TGCAGTGCGCACCGGGACAATGAGCAGTTCTTC,TRBJ2-1,-,TRBV20-1,-
CSVEEADNYGYTF,TGCAGCGTTGAAGAAGCTGATAACTATGGCTACACCTTC,TRBJ1-2,-,TRBV29-1,-
CASSLDWGLAYNEQFF,TGTGCCAGCAGCTTAGATTGGGGGCTCGCCTACAATGAGCAGTTCTTC,TRBJ2-1,-,TRBV7-2,-
CASLGRETEAFF,TGTGCCAGCCTTGGGAGGGAGACTGAAGCTTTCTTT,TRBJ1-1,-,TRBV28,-
CASSPRTANEKLFF,TGTGCCAGCTCACCACGGACCGCTAATGAAAAACTGTTTTTT,TRBJ1-4,-,TRBV18,-
CASSLGEGDFKNIQYF,TGTGCCAGCAGCTTGGGGGAGGGGGACTTCAAAAACATTCAGTACTTC,TRBJ2-4,-,TRBV7-8,-
CASSPDRGEQETQYF,TGTGCCAGCAGCCCGGACAGGGGGGAGCAAGAGACCCAGTACTTC,TRBJ2-5,TRBD1,TRBV11-2,-
CASEGATVHGYTF,TGTGCCAGCGAGGGGGCGACCGTCCATGGCTACACCTTC,TRBJ1-2,TRBD1,TRBV28,-
CASSLAAGGGEETQYF,TGCGCCAGCAGCTTGGCGGCAGGGGGAGGCGAAGAGACCCAGTACTTC,TRBJ2-5,-,TRBV5-1,-
CASSLPAGLGTGELFF,TGCGCCAGCAGCTTGCCCGCAGGGTTAGGAACCGGGGAGCTGTTTTTT,TRBJ2-2,-,TRBV5-1,many